The entry that follows covers one T cell receptor (beta chain) sequence. The V end lost 6 bases, the J end lost 0 bases, and 8 bases lay between the germline ends. This CDR3 comprises 13 residues. Germline V gene data show CDR1 as SGHNT and CDR2 as YYREEE (reference sequence). This specimen belongs to a study of cytotoxic CD8 clonotypes in ibrutinib-treated CLL. Libraries were prepared by immunoSEQ multiplex PCR; TCRdb keeps only in-frame clonotypes and omits some of them. Of 35,000 to 40,000 clones in the sample, roughly two thirds were seen once. The clonotype was recovered from a human donor with chronic lymphocytic leukemia. The rearrangement links TRBV5-4 to TRBJ2-3; no firm D call. Source: PBMCs, taken at disease progression, from a patient treated with ibrutinib. The CDR3 region is CASNTPSTDTQYF. Here the CDR3 DNA reads TGTGCCAGCAACACTCCTAGCACAGATACGCAGTATTTT.